Presented here are 14 T cell receptor beta chains from one specimen sequenced in a study of T cell changes during pregnancy in multiple sclerosis. Data came from immunoSEQ multiplex PCR; TCRdb stores just in-frame clones and leaves some out. The sample has approximately 99,000 clones, approximately 90% seen once. Here the sequenced sample was peripheral blood, taken in the second trimester of pregnancy. Receptor source: a female donor in good health, enrolled as a control in a pregnancy study.

The chain uses TRBV18 and TRBJ1-6; 9 bases fit TRBD1. V shed 3 bases, J shed 8 bases, and the junction held 8 bases outside the gene matches. Germline CDR1 is KGHSH and CDR2 is LQKENI. The CDR3 spans 16 residues. CDR3 in DNA: TGTGCCAGCTCACCTCCGTCCGGGACAGGGTATTCACCCCTCCACTTT. Translated, it gives CASSPPSGTGYSPLHF.

The genes are TRBV14 and TRBJ1-1; maybe TRBD1 (5 bases). The CDR3 covers 14 residues. Germline CDR1 reads SGHDN; CDR2 reads FVKESK. The V gene lost 4 bases and the J gene lost 0 bases, with 9 bases spanning the gap. CDR3 bases: TGTGCCAGCAGCCCACGGACAATGAACACTGAAGCTTTCTTT. Its translation: CASSPRTMNTEAFF.

A note on this clone: At the DNA level, this CDR3 is encoded by other sequences in the same sample as well. This chain joins TRBV6-6 and TRBJ1-5; 11 bases match TRBD1. V shed 6 bases, J shed 7 bases, and the junction held 11 bases outside the gene matches. This CDR3 region has 16 residues. Germline CDR1 MNHNY, CDR2 SVGAGI (reference sequence). The CDR3 nucleotides are TGTGCCAGCAGCCTCTCTCGGGGACAGGGGGAACAGCCCCAGCATTTT. Encoded protein: CASSLSRGQGEQPQHF.

The V call is TRBV19, the J call TRBJ1-2; tentative D call: TRBD1 (6 bases). The CDR3 is 12 residues long. Deletions cut 4 bases from V and 7 bases from J, with 10 bases between. CDR1 LNHDA and CDR2 SQIVND come from the germline V gene (reference sequence). The CDR3 bases are TGTGCCAGTAGTACACTACAGGGTGGCTACACCTTC. Its translation is CASSTLQGGYTF.

This clone was counted a single time. The chain uses TRBV11-2 and TRBJ1-6; possibly TRBD1 for D (6 bases). Trimming pared 7 bases from V and 3 bases from J, leaving 16 bases between. Germline CDR1 and CDR2: SGHAT and FQNNGV. The CDR3 spans 16 residues. The CDR3 loop is CASTNPGGHYNSPLHF. The CDR3 DNA follows: TGTGCCAGCACCAACCCGGGGGGCCACTATAATTCACCCCTCCACTTT.

The chain is built from TRBV15 and TRBJ1-1, with D possibly matching TRBD1 (6 bases). The V gene lost 0 bases and the J gene lost 8 bases, with 13 bases spanning the gap. The CDR3 contains 14 residues. Germline values: CDR1 LNHNV, CDR2 YYDKDF (reference sequence). The CDR3 DNA is TGTGCCACCAGCAGAGATTGGGGTACAGGGGAAGCTTTCTTT. Translation gives CATSRDWGTGEAFF.

The chain couples TRBV11-2 to TRBJ2-7, with 9 bases matching TRBD1. Germline CDR1 and CDR2: SGHAT and FQNNGV. This CDR3 has 13 amino acids. V lost 5 bases to trimming and J lost 3 bases; unmatched junction nucleotides: 2. For the CDR3, the DNA is TGTGCCAGCAGCAGGGACAGGGACTACGAGCAGTACTTC. This translates into CASSRDRDYEQYF.

The V gene is TRBV28, the J gene TRBJ2-7; a possible D gene is TRBD2 (6 bases). CDR3 length: 14 amino acids. V shed 1 base and J shed 6 bases, with 13 bases lying between them. Per the germline V gene, CDR1 is MDHEN and CDR2 is SYDVKM. The CDR3 region has the DNA TGTGCCAGCAGTTTATTGTCGTCCGGGGGCGAGCAGTACTTC. Protein: CASSLLSSGGEQYF. The entire variable domain, with the rest obtained from reference TRBV28 and TRBJ2-7, is as follows: DVKVTQSSRYLVKRTGEKVFLECVQDMDHENMFWYRQDPGLGLRLIYFSYDVKMKEKGDIPEGYSVSREKKERFSLILESASTNQTSMYLCASSLLSSGGEQYFGPGTRLTVT.

The chain carries TRBV18 and TRBJ1-1; no clear D gene. The CDR3 loop spans 17 amino acids. V was pared by 2 bases and J by 0 bases, with 16 bases between. Germline CDR1 is KGHSH and CDR2 is LQKENI. The DNA for the CDR3 is TGTGCCAGCTCACCAACTAGTGGCCAAACCATGAACACTGAAGCTTTCTTT. It is translated as CASSPTSGQTMNTEAFF.

The rearrangement joins TRBV6-1 to TRBJ2-3; TRBD1 aligns across 9 bases. This CDR3 has 15 amino acids. The ends lost 7 bases at V and 4 bases at J; junction bases unmatched: 9. Germline CDR1 is MNHNS and CDR2 is SASEGT. In nucleotides, the CDR3 is TGTGCCAGCAATCGAGGACAGGGGTTTGCAGATACGCAGTATTTT. The encoded protein is CASNRGQGFADTQYF.

This clone was counted only a few times. V and J are TRBV9 and TRBJ1-1, with no clear D. The length of the CDR3 is 13 residues. Germline-derived CDR1 and CDR2 are SGDLS and YYNGEE. Deletions cut 4 bases from V and 0 bases from J, with 7 bases between. The CDR3 DNA reads TGTGCCAGCAGCCCTCTTCTGAACACTGAAGCTTTCTTT. Its protein product is CASSPLLNTEAFF. Filled out from reference TRBV9 and TRBJ1-1, the complete variable domain reads DSGVTQTPKHLITATGQRVTLRCSPRSGDLSVYWYQQSLDQGLQFLIQYYNGEERAKGNILERFSAQQFPDLHSELNLSSLELGDSALYFCASSPLLNTEAFFGQGTRLTVV.

For the CDR3, the DNA is TGTGCCAGCACCTTGGACAGGGCTCGCTATGGCTACACCTTC. Its translation: CASTLDRARYGYTF. V usage is TRBV6-5 and J usage is TRBJ1-2; 8 bases fit TRBD1. Germline trimming cut 7 bases from V and 4 bases from J; bases unmatched to any gene: 8. Germline-derived CDR1 and CDR2 are MNHEY and SVGAGI. The CDR3 has 14 residues.

The chain has TRBV29-1 and TRBJ2-5, with 10 bases matching TRBD2. V trimming: 6 bases; J trimming: 4 bases; junction bases outside the gene matches: 5. The CDR3 is 13 amino acids. Per germline, CDR1 SQVTM and CDR2 ANQGSEA. The CDR3 is CSVRLAGVETQYF. CDR3 DNA: TGCAGCGTGCGTCTAGCGGGAGTAGAGACCCAGTACTTC.

The sample holds one count of this clone. In DNA, the CDR3 is TGTGCCAGCAGTGAACCAGGGGGCACTGAAGCTTTCTTT. Protein: CASSEPGGTEAFF. The chain carries TRBV6-1 and TRBJ1-1; 7 nucleotides match TRBD1. Germline V gene data show CDR1 as MNHNS and CDR2 as SASEGT. The length of the CDR3 is 13 residues. Trimming at V came to 2 bases and at J to 4 bases, leaving 1 base not matched to a gene.